This T cell receptor beta chain was identified during a study of CD8 T cells in ankylosing spondylitis. On this clonotype itself: Its antigen is not known.

Trimming took 5 bases from V and 9 from J, leaving 11 bases between them. Germline CDR1 SNHLY, CDR2 FYNNEI. CDR3 length: 12 amino acids. Study results and limitations: Within ankylosing spondylitis blood, a TCR beta motif made up of roughly eight highly homologous variants appeared to be characteristic.

With molecular barcodes, quantitative 5'-RACE was used to make the TCR beta libraries. A single record per CDR3 protein comes from TCRdb applying MiXCR to the 5' RACE reads. This table holds about 450,000 distinct CDR3 sequences, roughly 27% found once. Sequencing input: blood, either unsorted or a sorted T cell fraction (not recorded which). The chain carries TRBV2 and TRBJ2-1; D may correspond to TRBD1 or TRBD2 (5 bases each). The source is a male donor with ankylosing spondylitis. The CDR3 region has the DNA TGTGCCAGCAGTCGGGGCTCGGGTGAGCAGTTCTTC. This gives the protein CASSRGSGEQFF.